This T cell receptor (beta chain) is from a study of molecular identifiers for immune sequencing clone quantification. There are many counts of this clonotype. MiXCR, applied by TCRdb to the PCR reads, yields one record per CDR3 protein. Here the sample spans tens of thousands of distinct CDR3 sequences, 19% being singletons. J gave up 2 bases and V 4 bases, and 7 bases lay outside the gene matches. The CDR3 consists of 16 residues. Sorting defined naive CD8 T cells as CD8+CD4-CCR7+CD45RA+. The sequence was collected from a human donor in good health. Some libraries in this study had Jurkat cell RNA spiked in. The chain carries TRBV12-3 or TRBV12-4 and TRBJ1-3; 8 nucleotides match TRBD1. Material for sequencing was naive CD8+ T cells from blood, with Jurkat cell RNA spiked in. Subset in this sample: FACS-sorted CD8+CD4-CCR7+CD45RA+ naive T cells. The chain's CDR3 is CASSWTGLGTGNTIYF. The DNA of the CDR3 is TGTGCCAGCAGTTGGACAGGGTTGGGCACTGGAAACACCATATATTTT.